The 19 T cell receptor beta chains below were found in one sample sequenced in a study of blood T cell repertoires in COVID-19. Repertoires were generated with immunoSEQ multiplex PCR, while TCRdb's copy carries only in-frame clones and drops some. The sample includes 200,000 to 250,000 clones, about nine tenths of them seen just once. The sequenced sample was peripheral blood. The receptor source for this set is a woman aged 60-75 years with acute or convalescent COVID-19.

The V gene is TRBV7-3, the J gene TRBJ2-5; possible D gene TRBD1, 6 bases. CDR1 SGHTA and CDR2 FQGTGA come from the germline V gene. The CDR3 has 15 amino acids. Deletions cut 4 bases from V and 5 bases from J, with 17 bases between. CDR3 nucleotides: TGTGCCAGCAGCTCCTTTGGGGGCCTAGGGGAGACCCAGTACTTC. This translates into CASSSFGGLGETQYF. The variable domain in full, with the rest retrieved from reference TRBV7-3 and TRBJ2-5, is GAGVSQTPSNKVTEKGKYVELRCDPISGHTALYWYRQSLGQGPEFLIYFQGTGAADDSGLPNDRFFAVRPEGSVSTLKIQRTERGDSAVYLCASSSFGGLGETQYFGPGTRLLVL.

The chain links TRBV5-6 to TRBJ2-5; TRBD1 agrees at 8 bases. J gave up 2 bases and V 2 bases, and 5 bases lay outside the gene matches. Germline assignment: CDR1 SGHDT and CDR2 YYEEEE. This CDR3 is built from 15 residues. CDR3 sequence: CASSFGTGVQETQYF. DNA of the CDR3: TGTGCCAGCAGCTTTGGGACAGGCGTTCAAGAGACCCAGTACTTC.

The chain recombines TRBV6-5 with TRBJ1-3; D not resolved. The CDR3 has 16 residues. Per germline, CDR1 MNHEY and CDR2 SVGAGI. The V and J ends lost 0 bases and 0 bases respectively, with 9 bases between them. The CDR3 loop reads CASSYSRLLSGNTIYF. The CDR3 DNA sequence: TGTGCCAGCAGTTACTCCCGCCTACTCTCTGGAAACACCATATATTTT.

V usage is TRBV28 and J usage is TRBJ2-7; 8 bases fit TRBD2. With V trimmed by 5 bases and J by 4 bases, 10 bases remained unmatched. Germline V gene data show CDR1 as MDHEN and CDR2 as SYDVKM. The CDR3 length is 15 residues. The CDR3 is CASSPLSGSVYEQYF. Here the CDR3 DNA reads TGTGCCAGCAGTCCCCTGAGCGGGAGCGTTTACGAGCAGTACTTC.

The chain joins TRBV10-3 to TRBJ1-2; 9 nucleotides line up with TRBD1. The V gene's germline CDR1 is ENHRY and CDR2 SYGVKD. CDR3 size: 15 residues. V was clipped by 6 bases and J by 6 bases; unmatched bases: 11. This CDR3 reads CAISLRDREGNGYTF. CDR3 nucleotides: TGTGCCATCAGCCTCCGGGACAGGGAAGGGAATGGCTACACCTTC.

The chain couples TRBV5-1 to TRBJ1-5, with D possibly TRBD1 on 5 matching bases. This CDR3 is 16 amino acids long. V was pared by 2 bases and J by 1 base, with 13 bases between. Germline V gene lookup returns CDR1 SGHRS and CDR2 YFSETQ. CDR3 nucleotide sequence: TGCGCCAGCAGCTTTCATAGAGACAGCAGCAATCAGCCCCAGCATTTT. Translating it yields CASSFHRDSSNQPQHF.

This clone was seen a few times. The rearrangement joins TRBV11-2 to TRBJ2-5; 10 bases agree with TRBD2. CDR1 and CDR2 from the germline V gene are SGHAT and FQNNGV. This CDR3 comprises 16 residues. V was pared by 5 bases and J by 5 bases, with 11 bases of the junction left unmatched. CDR3 coding DNA: TGTGCCAGCAGCCTCCAAATAGCGGGGGGAGAGGAGACCCAGTACTTC. As protein: CASSLQIAGGEETQYF.

V and J are TRBV5-1 and TRBJ1-1; D is perhaps TRBD1 (6 bases). The length of the CDR3 is 14 residues. Trimming removed 4 bases at V and 0 bases at J, with 10 bases between. From germline, CDR1 is SGHRS and CDR2 YFSETQ. CDR3: CASSATGMNTEAFF. The CDR3 nucleotides read TGCGCCAGCAGCGCAACAGGGATGAACACTGAAGCTTTCTTT.

This clone was recorded a few times. This rearrangement joins TRBV3-1 (or the pseudogene TRBV3-2) to TRBJ2-3; D not resolved. In germline, CDR1 is LGHDT, CDR2 YNNKEL (reference sequence). This CDR3 comprises 16 residues. V was pared by 0 bases and J by 6 bases, with 16 bases between. CDR3 bases: TGTGCCAGCAGCCAAGAGGCAGGATCGCGCGCGGATACGCAGTATTTT. Amino acid sequence: CASSQEAGSRADTQYF.

The CDR3 here is CASSLGWERGYEQYF. CDR3 nucleotide sequence: TGTGCCAGCAGCTTAGGGTGGGAGAGGGGGTACGAGCAGTACTTC. V gene TRBV7-2 combines with J gene TRBJ2-7, with a weak D call TRBD1 (6 bases). From germline, CDR1 is SGHTA and CDR2 FQGNSA. The V and J ends lost 1 base and 4 bases respectively, with 14 bases between them. The CDR3 sequence is 15 residues long.

In this sample, this clone turned up once. The chain couples TRBV21-1 to TRBJ1-1; TRBD1, the table's D call, lacks a check against the DNA. TRBV21-1 is deemed a pseudogene. This CDR3 is built from 11 residues. The CDR3 coding sequence is TGTGCCAGCAGCCCTCAGGGTAAAGCTTTCTTT. It translates to CASSPQGKAFF.

The V call is TRBV30, the J call TRBJ2-7; the match to TRBD1 covers 9 bases. In germline, CDR1 is GTSNPN, CDR2 SVGIG (reference sequence). The junction had 6 bases not matched to a gene; V was cut back by 7 bases and J by 2 bases. There are 13 residues in the CDR3. In DNA form, the CDR3 reads TGTGCCTTCCGCCGGGACAGGGCCTACGAGCAGTACTTC. This gives the protein CAFRRDRAYEQYF.

The chain joins TRBV28 to TRBJ1-1; 9 bases line up with TRBD1. CDR3 length equals 15 residues. Germline V gene sequence: CDR1 MDHEN, CDR2 SYDVKM. Trimming at V came to 6 bases and at J to 5 bases, leaving 10 bases not matched to a gene. The CDR3 coding sequence is TGTGCCAGCAGCCTCAGAGGGACAGGGTCGACTGAAGCTTTCTTT. Amino acid sequence: CASSLRGTGSTEAFF.

V usage is TRBV5-8 and J usage is TRBJ1-2, with TRBD1 matching over 7 bases. Germline V gene sequence: CDR1 SGHTS, CDR2 YDEGEE. The CDR3 contains 17 residues. The ends lost 4 bases at V and 4 bases at J; junction bases unmatched: 16. In nucleotides, the CDR3 is TGTGCCAGCAGCCCGCACGGCAGGGGGGCCTTTGGCTATGGCTACACCTTC. Translation gives CASSPHGRGAFGYGYTF.

This rearrangement joins TRBV7-2 to TRBJ2-5, with D perhaps TRBD2 (6 bases). V shed 5 bases and J shed 4 bases, with 17 bases lying between them. Looked up from germline, CDR1 is SGHTA and CDR2 is FQGNSA. The CDR3 has 15 residues. The CDR3 region is CASSLGGIGAETQYF. CDR3 DNA: TGTGCCAGCAGCCTCGGCGGGATAGGGGCAGAGACCCAGTACTTC.

This chain joins TRBV6-5 and TRBJ1-2; D ambiguous. V shed 5 bases and J shed 1 base, with 8 bases lying between them. Per the germline V gene, CDR1 is MNHEY and CDR2 is SVGAGI. The CDR3 is made up of 13 amino acids. Here the CDR3 reads CASSRTDNYGYTF. The CDR3 DNA reads as TGTGCCAGCAGTCGGACTGATAACTATGGCTACACCTTC.

The rearrangement joins TRBV7-8 to TRBJ1-3, with 10 bases that match TRBD1. The germline V gene has CDR1 SGHVS and CDR2 FQNEAQ. Germline trimming cut 5 bases from V and 0 bases from J; bases unmatched to any gene: 1. The CDR3 sequence is 15 residues long. The CDR3 DNA follows: TGTGCCAGCAGCCGGACAGGGGGCTCTGGAAACACCATATATTTT. Translation gives CASSRTGGSGNTIYF.

This clone has only one observation. The CDR3 DNA reads as TGTGCCAGCAGTGAATCGCGGGGGGGTTACAATGAGCAGTTCTTC. This codes for CASSESRGGYNEQFF. This rearrangement joins TRBV2 to TRBJ2-1; 9 bases are a match to TRBD2. This CDR3 has 15 amino acids. Germline V CDR1 and CDR2: SNHLY, FYNNEI. Trimming removed 2 bases from V and 4 bases from J; junction bases left unmatched: 3.

CDR3 DNA: TGTGCCAGCAGCCCAAGAATCGCCAGGGGGCGGGCTGAAGCTTTCTTT. The encoded protein is CASSPRIARGRAEAFF. This sequence joins TRBV7-2 and TRBJ1-1, with 8 bases fitting TRBD1. With V trimmed by 5 bases and J by 6 bases, 14 bases remained unmatched. Germline V gene lookup returns CDR1 SGHTA and CDR2 FQGNSA. This CDR3 has 16 amino acids.